These T cell receptor beta chains were read from a single sample in a study of identical twins. MiXCR, run by TCRdb on the 5' RACE reads, gives a single entry per CDR3 protein. The table shows 640,000 or so distinct CDR3 sequences, with 6% to 6.5% occurring only once. Sequenced material: naive T cells sorted from blood. These receptors all stem from a man between 18 and 29 years old in good health. The CDR3 runs from the conserved cysteine through the conserved F or W. Each record gives: V gene, D gene, J gene, clone size, CDR3 DNA, CDR3 protein. A D gene is named only where the DNA matches it firmly. A clone size is listed for some rows: how often the clone was seen (once, few, many), or a class if it is expanded.

TRBV5-1	.	TRBJ2-2	many	TGCGCCAGCAGCCCTACAAGCACCGGGGAGCTGTTTTTT	CASSPTSTGELFF
TRBV27	.	TRBJ2-3	many	TGTGCCAGCAGTTTAGGCCTGATAACAGATACGCAGTATTTT	CASSLGLITDTQYF
TRBV3-1	.	TRBJ2-3	many	TGTGCCAGCAGCCAAGGAACCACAGATACGCAGTATTTT	CASSQGTTDTQYF
TRBV18	.	TRBJ2-1	many	TGTGCCAGCTCACCGGGCGGGGTTTCCTACAATGAGCAGTTCTTC	CASSPGGVSYNEQFF
TRBV6-5	TRBD1	TRBJ2-2	many	TGTGCCAGCAGTTACTCCGGGACAGGGGTTCCCGGGGAGCTGTTTTTT	CASSYSGTGVPGELFF
TRBV20-1	.	TRBJ2-3	.	TGCAGTGCTATTTTCGGGTCTAGCACAGATACGCAGTATTTT	CSAIFGSSTDTQYF
TRBV12-3/TRBV12-4	.	TRBJ2-7	few	TGTGCCAGCAGTTACAGGCGGGCTCCCTCCTACGAGCAGTACTTC	CASSYRRAPSYEQYF
TRBV4-3	.	TRBJ2-7	.	TGCGCCAGCAGCCAACTCACTGGGAGCTCCTACGAGCAGTACTTC	CASSQLTGSSYEQYF
TRBV5-8	.	TRBJ2-3	many	TGTGCCAGCAGCTTGGGGCCCGGACTCATTTTT	CASSLGPGLIF
TRBV7-9	.	TRBJ1-4	few	TGTGCCAGCAGCTTTGGGGGTTACGAAAAACTGTTTTTT	CASSFGGYEKLFF
TRBV7-9	TRBD1	TRBJ1-5	.	TGTGCCAGCAGCCTCGGACAGGGGATTCGGGGCAATCAGCCCCAGCATTTT	CASSLGQGIRGNQPQHF
TRBV24-1	TRBD2	TRBJ2-1	many	TGTGCCACCAGCCCGACTAGCGTGAGTGAGCAGTTCTTC	CATSPTSVSEQFF
TRBV19	TRBD2	TRBJ2-1	few	TGTGCCAGTAGTATAATAGCGGGGGGTGAGCAGTTCTTC	CASSIIAGGEQFF
TRBV5-1	.	TRBJ2-3	many	TGCGCCAGCAGCCTCCCTATGGGGTCCGGAGCAGATACGCAGTATTTT	CASSLPMGSGADTQYF
TRBV18	.	TRBJ2-1	.	TGTGCCAGCTCACCCGGACAGACTGACAATGAGCAGTTCTTC	CASSPGQTDNEQFF
TRBV10-3	TRBD1	TRBJ2-7	few	TGTGCCGTGACCCCCGGGACAGGGGACTACGAGCAGTACTTC	CAVTPGTGDYEQYF
TRBV28	.	TRBJ2-1	few	TGTGCCAGCAGTATTCCCGATGTGACCTACAATGAGCAGTTCTTC	CASSIPDVTYNEQFF
TRBV7-8	TRBD2	TRBJ2-4	many	TGTGCCAGCAGCTTCAGCGGGGGGGGAGCCAAAAACATTCAGTACTTC	CASSFSGGGAKNIQYF
TRBV5-6	TRBD2	TRBJ2-1	many	TGTGCCAGCAGCTTGCTTCGGGGGGATGAGCAGTTCTTC	CASSLLRGDEQFF
TRBV28	TRBD1	TRBJ2-1	few	TGTGCCAGCAGCCTACCTGGGACAGGGTGGCATGAGCAGTTCTTC	CASSLPGTGWHEQFF
TRBV6-2/TRBV6-3	TRBD1	TRBJ2-6	few	TGTGCCAGCTCATACCAGGGGGCTGGGGCCAACGTCCTGACTTTC	CASSYQGAGANVLTF
TRBV6-5	.	TRBJ2-3	many	TGTGCCAGCCAAGATAGCACAGATACGCAGTATTTT	CASQDSTDTQYF
TRBV6-6	TRBD1	TRBJ2-7	many	TGTGCCAGCAGTTACTCCGACAGGGGCGAGCAGTACTTC	CASSYSDRGEQYF
TRBV12-3/TRBV12-4	.	TRBJ1-1	.	TGTGCCAGCAGTATACTGATAAGCACTGAAGCTTTCTTT	CASSILISTEAFF
TRBV20-1	.	TRBJ2-3	few	TGCAGTGCTCTCCAGCAGTCAGATACGCAGTATTTT	CSALQQSDTQYF
TRBV5-6	.	TRBJ1-1	.	TGTGCCAGCAGCTTGGTACGGTTGAACACTGAAGCTTTCTTT	CASSLVRLNTEAFF
TRBV9	.	TRBJ1-2	many	TGTGCCAGCAGCGTAGATGAAGGGAGGTATGGCTACACCTTC	CASSVDEGRYGYTF
TRBV19	.	TRBJ1-1	few	TGTGCCAGTAGTACTAGGATGGAGAACACTGAAGCTTTCTTT	CASSTRMENTEAFF
TRBV10-3	.	TRBJ2-7	many	TGTGCCATCAGCGGGGAAGGGACCCTCTACGAGCAGTACTTC	CAISGEGTLYEQYF
TRBV15	.	TRBJ2-5	.	TGTGCCACCAGCAGAAAGGGGGAAGAGACCCAGTACTTC	CATSRKGEETQYF
TRBV7-6	.	TRBJ2-7	.	TGTGCCAGCAGCTTAGTAGGGTTCCGGGACGAGCAGTACTTC	CASSLVGFRDEQYF
TRBV3-1	TRBD1	TRBJ1-5	.	TGTGCCAGCAGCATGAGACAGGGGGGCAATCAGCCCCAGCATTTT	CASSMRQGGNQPQHF
TRBV3-1	.	TRBJ2-1	.	TGTGGCAGCAGCCGGACGGACAGCGGGTACTACAATGAGCAGTTCTTC	CGSSRTDSGYYNEQFF
TRBV6-1	TRBD2	TRBJ2-7	.	TGTGCCAGCAGAAAACTAGCGGGAGACGAGCAGTACTTC	CASRKLAGDEQYF
TRBV6-1	.	TRBJ2-3	.	TGTGCCAGCAGGGATGGGGCGGCAGATACGCAGTATTTT	CASRDGAADTQYF
TRBV5-1	.	TRBJ1-5	many	TGCGCCAGCAGCTTCGTCCCGGACGGCAATCAGCCCCAGCATTTT	CASSFVPDGNQPQHF
TRBV25-1	TRBD2	TRBJ2-7	few	TGTGCCAGCAGTGAATGGCCTAGCGGGAGTAACGAGCAGTACTTC	CASSEWPSGSNEQYF
TRBV7-2	.	TRBJ2-2	many	TGTGCCAGCAGCTTAACAAGCACCGGGGAGCTGTTTTTT	CASSLTSTGELFF
TRBV7-3	.	TRBJ2-4	.	TGTGCCAGCAGCTCCGGACATATTGTGGCCAAAAACATTCAGTACTTC	CASSSGHIVAKNIQYF
TRBV14	.	TRBJ2-2	many	TGTGCCAGCAGCCAAGATCAGTTTGTCCGCTCGAACACCGGGGAGCTGTTTTTT	CASSQDQFVRSNTGELFF
TRBV20-1	.	TRBJ1-3	.	TGCAGTGCTAACGCCGGGAACTCTGGAAACACCATATATTTT	CSANAGNSGNTIYF
TRBV25-1	TRBD2	TRBJ2-7	many	TGTGCCAGCAGTACGGGACTAGCTCTGAACAACGAGCAGTACTTC	CASSTGLALNNEQYF
TRBV18	.	TRBJ1-1	.	TGTGCCAGCTCCGGGGGCTTGAACACTGAAGCTTTCTTT	CASSGGLNTEAFF
TRBV5-1	TRBD1	TRBJ2-5	many	TGCGCCAGCAGCTTGGTAGACAGGGGTCGGGGAGAGACCCAGTACTTC	CASSLVDRGRGETQYF
TRBV29-1	.	TRBJ2-1	many	TGCAGCGTTGATACTAGCAGGGCAATAAACAATGAGCAGTTCTTC	CSVDTSRAINNEQFF
TRBV5-1	.	TRBJ2-7	many	TGCGCCAGCAGCTTGGATTTGGGTCGTTACGAGCAGTACTTC	CASSLDLGRYEQYF
TRBV7-9	TRBD1	TRBJ2-1	many	TGTGCCAGCAAGACCGGGACAGGGCCGTACAATGAGCAGTTCTTC	CASKTGTGPYNEQFF
TRBV10-3	TRBD1	TRBJ2-7	many	TGTGCCATCAAGGGACAGAGGTCATCCTACGAGCAGTACTTC	CAIKGQRSSYEQYF
TRBV4-3	.	TRBJ1-3	many	TGCGCCAGCAGCCAAGAATGGGGGAGAGCGTCTGGAAACACCATATATTTT	CASSQEWGRASGNTIYF
TRBV11-2	.	TRBJ1-1	many	TGTGCCAGCAGCTCGCGACACCAGGGAACCTTGAACACTGAAGCTTTCTTT	CASSSRHQGTLNTEAFF
TRBV7-6	TRBD2	TRBJ2-1	few	TGTGCCAGCAGCACCCCCGGACTAGCGGACTACAATGAGCAGTTCTTC	CASSTPGLADYNEQFF
TRBV11-2	TRBD2	TRBJ2-1	few	TGTGCCAGCAGCTTAGATCTAGCGGGAGCAAGGTTCTTC	CASSLDLAGARFF
TRBV28	.	TRBJ2-7	many	TGTGCCAGCAGTTCCGCCGGGACGGTAGCCTACGAGCAGTACTTC	CASSSAGTVAYEQYF
TRBV27	.	TRBJ2-4	.	TGTGCCAGCAGTTTCCGGGCTAGCCAAGCCAAAAACATTCAGTACTTC	CASSFRASQAKNIQYF
TRBV14	.	TRBJ1-6	.	TGTGCCAGCAGCCAAATCCATCCTGTTTCACCCCTCCACTTT	CASSQIHPVSPLHF
TRBV5-1	.	TRBJ1-2	.	TGCGCCAGCAGCTTGGTTACCCAGCCGACATATGGCTACACCTTC	CASSLVTQPTYGYTF
TRBV7-6	TRBD2	TRBJ2-3	.	TGTGCCAGCAGCTTAGAAGGCCTAGCGGGAGGTACGCAGTATTTT	CASSLEGLAGGTQYF